This T cell receptor (beta chain) was found in a study of cytomegalovirus exposure and HLA in healthy donors. Study-wide context: An earlier analysis identified 120 million or so unique TCR beta sequences in some 170 million T cells. Study-level points and caveats: In vitro checks showed that three CMV-associated chains really do target CMV antigens. A later analysis revealed that TCR association rates differed between HLA loci, peaking at DRB1 and bottoming out at HLA-C.

The V gene end was trimmed by 3 bases and the J gene end by 2 bases; junction bases not matched to a gene: 6. Germline CDR1 is KGHSH and CDR2 is LQKENI. This CDR3 is built from 17 residues. In the PCR, 60 Vbeta and 13 Jbeta primers were used. Method: immunoSEQ multiplex PCR; TCRdb's copy keeps in-frame clones and lacks some. In the table there are 100,000 to 150,000 clones, roughly 88% of which are singletons. In regard to this clone: The antigen remains undetermined.

This receptor was obtained from a boy younger than 18 in good health and CMV-seronegative. The sample consisted of PBMCs. J is TRBJ2-3 and V is TRBV18, with 12 nucleotides matching TRBD2. In DNA form, the CDR3 reads TGTGCCAGCTCACCCGGACTAGCGGGAATAAACACAGATACGCAGTATTTT. It yields the protein CASSPGLAGINTDTQYF.